The 6 T cell receptor beta chains reported below all come from one sample, sequenced in a study of CD8 T cells in ankylosing spondylitis. MiXCR, run by TCRdb on the 5' RACE reads, gives a single entry per CDR3 protein. The sample has roughly 120,000 distinct CDR3 sequences; approximately 15% are singletons. What was sequenced was blood, either unsorted or a sorted T cell fraction (not recorded which). Every receptor here comes from a female donor with ankylosing spondylitis or in good health (not recorded which).

The rearrangement links TRBV27 to TRBJ2-6; D is ambiguous. The CDR3 totals 17 residues. The ends were cut back, 7 bases at V and 0 bases at J, with 16 bases in the middle. From germline, CDR1 is MNHEY and CDR2 SMNVEV (reference sequence). In nucleotides, the CDR3 is TGTGCCAGCACAATGATGTCAACGCTCTCTGGGGCCAACGTCCTGACTTTC. Translating gives CASTMMSTLSGANVLTF.

There are a few counts of this clonotype. This chain connects TRBV7-9 to TRBJ2-1, with D perhaps matching TRBD1 or TRBD2 (5 bases each). The CDR3 loop spans 16 amino acids. Germline V gene data show CDR1 as SEHNR and CDR2 as FQNEAQ (reference sequence). With 5 bases removed from V and 4 bases from J, the gap between germline ends came to 18 bases. The CDR3, as DNA: TGTGCCAGCAGCCCTAGTCCGGGACCGAATTACAATGAGCAGTTCTTC. Its translation is CASSPSPGPNYNEQFF.

This clonotype was observed a few times. This chain links TRBV18 with TRBJ2-5; 7 positions agree with TRBD2. Per germline, CDR1 KGHSH and CDR2 LQKENI. V shed 3 bases and J 1 base; nucleotides not matched to a gene: 5. The CDR3 has 15 amino acids. The CDR3: CASSPSGGFQETQYF. CDR3 nucleotide sequence: TGTGCCAGCTCACCTTCGGGAGGCTTCCAAGAGACCCAGTACTTC. Full variable domain (missing parts from reference TRBV18 and TRBJ2-5): NAGVMQNPRHLVRRRGQEARLRCSPMKGHSHVYWYRQLPEEGLKFMVYLQKENIIDESGMPKERFSAEFPKEGPSILRIQQVVRGDSAAYFCASSPSGGFQETQYFGPGTRLLVL.

Concerning this clonotype itself: A single base separates this from a much larger clone, so it may be a read error. The CDR3 DNA reads TGCAGTGCCCCCGGGGGGGAAGGCAGTCAGCCCCAGCATTTT. Translating it yields CSAPGGEGSQPQHF. The gene calls are TRBV20-1 and TRBJ1-5; TRBD1 is a possible D gene (5 bases). The V and J ends lost 6 bases and 6 bases respectively, with 18 bases between them. Germline CDR1 DFQATT, CDR2 SNEGSKA (reference sequence). The CDR3 runs to 14 residues.

This clonotype was counted ten times or more. The chain links TRBV12-3 or TRBV12-4 to TRBJ2-7, with a weak D call TRBD2 (5 bases). This CDR3 comprises 12 residues. Trimming left V 8 bases short and J 4 bases short, with 12 bases between. In DNA form, the CDR3 reads TGTGCCAGCGGGGAGAGTCTATACGAGCAGTACTTC. Protein product: CASGESLYEQYF.

This clonotype was observed a few times. V gene TRBV20-1 combines with J gene TRBJ1-1; maybe TRBD1 (6 bases). This CDR3 has 13 amino acids. The germline CDR1 and CDR2 sequences are DFQATT and SNEGSKA (reference sequence). The CDR3 reads CSHPGTKNTEAFF. CDR3 in DNA: TGCAGCCATCCCGGGACAAAGAACACTGAAGCTTTCTTT.